What follows are 21 T cell receptor beta chains derived from one specimen sequenced in a study of CD8 T cells in ankylosing spondylitis. Regarding the study as a whole: Blood of patients with ankylosing spondylitis appeared to be characterized by a TCR beta motif of several highly homologous variants.

The antigens for these receptors are not known. TCRdb reprocessed the 5' RACE reads with MiXCR, giving one entry per CDR3 protein. The sample yields about 750,000 distinct CDR3 sequences, around 20% seen once. Sequences were obtained from blood, either unsorted or a sorted T cell fraction (not recorded which). These receptor sequences come from a male donor with ankylosing spondylitis.

This chain joins TRBV30 and TRBJ1-5, with D uncertain. In germline, CDR1 is GTSNPN, CDR2 SVGIG (reference sequence). V gave up 0 bases and J gave up 5 bases, with 8 bases separating them. The CDR3 runs to 13 residues. Here the CDR3 DNA reads TGTGCCTGGAGTGTGGGAAGTGATCAGCCCCAGCATTTT. This codes for CAWSVGSDQPQHF.

The V call is TRBV29-1, the J call TRBJ2-7, with 8 bases identical to TRBD2. CDR1 is SQVTM and CDR2 is ANQGSEA in the germline V gene. The CDR3 consists of 16 residues. V lost 3 bases to trimming and J lost 2 bases; unmatched junction nucleotides: 12. The CDR3 here is CSVENWAGGHTYEQYF. As DNA, the CDR3 is TGCAGCGTTGAGAACTGGGCGGGGGGACATACCTACGAGCAGTACTTC.

This clonotype was seen more than once but under ten times. The V gene is TRBV5-1, the J gene TRBJ2-2; a weak D match, TRBD2 (5 bases). V shed 4 bases and J shed 5 bases, with 12 bases lying between them. The CDR3 covers 14 residues. Germline assignment: CDR1 SGHRS and CDR2 YFSETQ. The CDR3 DNA reads as TGCGCCAGCAGCCCGTCCCCGGGAACCGGGGAGCTGTTTTTT. This sequence encodes CASSPSPGTGELFF.

This clonotype was counted only a few times. CDR3 sequence reads: CASSQDSGGLGSYNEQFF. CDR3 bases: TGCGCCAGCAGCCAAGATTCTGGAGGACTAGGGAGCTACAATGAGCAGTTCTTC. The rearrangement uses TRBV4-3 and TRBJ2-1; 7 positions match TRBD2. Germline loops: CDR1 LGHNA, CDR2 YSLEER. The junction had 11 bases not matched to a gene; V was cut back by 0 bases and J by 3 bases. The CDR3 is 18 residues long.

This clonotype was observed a handful of times. The V call is TRBV18, the J call TRBJ2-6; TRBD2 matches 10 bases. This CDR3 has 18 amino acids. V was clipped by 2 bases and J by 1 base; unmatched bases: 5. CDR1 is KGHSH, CDR2 LQKENI, per germline. CDR3: CASSPTLAGVSGANVLTF. The CDR3 DNA reads as TGTGCCAGCTCACCAACGCTAGCGGGAGTATCTGGGGCCAACGTCCTGACTTTC.

This clonotype was observed many times. The V and J genes are TRBV24-1 and TRBJ2-1, with 14 bases identical to TRBD2. V was clipped by 3 bases and J by 7 bases; unmatched bases: 10. The CDR3 is made up of 18 amino acids. Germline V lookup: CDR1 KGHDR, CDR2 SFDVKD. This chain's CDR3 is CATSDIPGTSGSLNEQFF. The CDR3 nucleotides are TGTGCCACCAGTGATATACCTGGGACTAGCGGGAGTTTGAATGAGCAGTTCTTC.

This chain uses TRBV6-5 with TRBJ2-1; D is unclear. The CDR3 runs 14 residues. With 2 bases removed from V and 0 bases from J, the gap between germline ends came to 5 bases. Germline V gene sequence: CDR1 MNHEY, CDR2 SVGAGI. The CDR3 spells CASSYLDSYNEQFF. The CDR3 bases are TGTGCCAGCAGTTACCTCGACTCCTACAATGAGCAGTTCTTC.

This rearrangement joins TRBV5-1 to TRBJ2-7; D is uncertain. Per germline, CDR1 SGHRS and CDR2 YFSETQ. Trimming cost V 4 bases and J 1 base, with 9 bases left between them. This CDR3 comprises 13 residues. CDR3 nucleotide sequence: TGCGCCAGCAGCGGCAGTTTTTCCTACGAGCAGTACTTC. It yields the protein CASSGSFSYEQYF.

This clonotype was observed a few times. This chain connects TRBV25-1 to TRBJ2-7, with D possibly TRBD1 on 6 matching bases. This CDR3 is built from 15 residues. Germline CDR1 and CDR2: MGHDK and SYGVNS. Trimming stripped 4 bases from V and 10 bases from J, with 23 bases between. The CDR3, as DNA: TGTGCCAGCAGTGGCCTACTTCGGGACAAGGGCCCCCAGTACTTC. Translated, it gives CASSGLLRDKGPQYF.

The genes are TRBV10-3 and TRBJ1-1; D is unclear. CDR1 and CDR2 (germline): ENHRY, SYGVKD. V lost 1 base, J lost 0 bases, and 6 bases lay in between. The CDR3 is made up of 14 amino acids. The DNA of the CDR3 is TGTGCCATCAGTGAGTTGCTAATGAACACTGAAGCTTTCTTT. Amino acids: CAISELLMNTEAFF.

This clonotype was observed a handful of times. The CDR3 loop is CSARWANYGYTF. As DNA, the CDR3 is TGCAGTGCTAGATGGGCTAACTATGGCTACACCTTC. This chain uses TRBV20-1 with TRBJ1-2; D is unresolved. The germline V gene encodes CDR1 DFQATT and CDR2 SNEGSKA (reference sequence). Trimming took 2 bases from V and 0 from J, leaving 4 bases between them. CDR3 length: 12 amino acids.

The chain links TRBV6-2 or TRBV6-3 to TRBJ2-1; the match to TRBD2 covers 11 bases. CDR3 length: 17 amino acids. The J segment lost 9 bases and the V segment lost 6 bases, leaving 16 bases of the junction unmatched. Germline V gene data show CDR1 as MNHEY and CDR2 as SVGEGT. The CDR3 loop is CASRERIAGGPGGEQFF. The CDR3 DNA sequence: TGTGCCAGCAGGGAGAGGATAGCGGGAGGGCCGGGGGGTGAGCAGTTCTTC.

This chain uses TRBV20-1 with TRBJ2-1; D is unresolved. The V end lost 6 bases, the J end lost 0 bases, and 9 bases lay between the germline ends. The CDR3 runs 13 residues. Germline CDR1 reads DFQATT; CDR2 reads SNEGSKA (reference sequence). This chain's CDR3 is CSAYSSSYNEQFF. Here the CDR3 DNA reads TGCAGTGCGTACAGCAGCTCCTACAATGAGCAGTTCTTC.

The sample holds a few counts of this clonotype. The chain links TRBV24-1 to TRBJ1-2; D may be TRBD1 (6 bases). CDR1 and CDR2 from the germline V gene are KGHDR and SFDVKD. The CDR3 runs to 15 residues. V gave up 4 bases and J gave up 4 bases, with 15 bases separating them. The CDR3 nucleotides are TGTGCCACCAGTGACAAAACAGGGACAACCTATGGCTACACCTTC. Its protein product is CATSDKTGTTYGYTF.

In this sample, this clonotype turned up a few times. This chain links TRBV2 with TRBJ1-1, with D maybe TRBD1 (5 bases). The CDR3 spans 14 residues. The germline V gene has CDR1 SNHLY and CDR2 FYNNEI. Trimming pared 5 bases from V and 5 bases from J, leaving 15 bases between. In DNA form, the CDR3 reads TGTGCCAGCAGTAGGGTTGGCGGGGGGACTGAAGCTTTCTTT. Its protein product is CASSRVGGGTEAFF.

This clonotype was observed a few times. The V gene is TRBV3-1, the J gene TRBJ1-5; D unclear. Germline V gene lookup returns CDR1 LGHDT and CDR2 YNNKEL (reference sequence). Trimming took 4 bases from V and 3 from J, leaving 10 bases between them. There are 14 residues in the CDR3. The CDR3 loop is CASSRGLNNQPQHF. CDR3 in DNA: TGTGCCAGCAGCCGTGGACTGAACAATCAGCCCCAGCATTTT.

This clonotype has only a few counts. The V and J genes are TRBV12-3 or TRBV12-4 and TRBJ2-2; possibly TRBD2 for D (5 bases). This CDR3 comprises 16 residues. V was clipped by 5 bases and J by 7 bases, with 20 bases between them. The CDR3 coding sequence is TGTGCCAGCAGTCCGCCCCGGGGTTCCCGGAGCGGGGAGCTGTTTTTT. This translates into CASSPPRGSRSGELFF.

The chain is built from TRBV28 and TRBJ2-6, with a tentative D call TRBD1 (7 bases). The CDR3 totals 15 residues. Per germline, CDR1 MDHEN and CDR2 SYDVKM. V was trimmed by 7 bases and J by 2 bases, leaving 12 bases between them. CDR3 nucleotides: TGTGCCAGCATGGAGGGGACAGCTGGGGCCAACGTCCTGACTTTC. Amino acids: CASMEGTAGANVLTF.

Only a few counts were recorded for this clonotype. The chain couples TRBV6-1 to TRBJ2-3; D possibly corresponds to TRBD2 (6 bases). Germline V CDR1 and CDR2: MNHNS, SASEGT. The CDR3 contains 16 residues. V dropped 7 bases and J dropped 3 bases, with 20 bases sitting between them. The CDR3 protein is CASTRNFAGITDTQYF. In nucleotides, the CDR3 is TGTGCCAGCACCAGGAATTTTGCGGGAATAACAGATACGCAGTATTTT.

This clonotype appeared a few times. V is TRBV28 and J is TRBJ2-2; 10 nucleotides align to TRBD1. With 8 bases clipped from V and 3 bases from J, the junction kept 6 bases outside the gene matches. Germline values: CDR1 MDHEN, CDR2 SYDVKM. The CDR3 has 15 amino acids. As DNA, the CDR3 is TGTGCCAGCGCCTCCGGGACAGGGGACACCGGGGAGCTGTTTTTT. It specifies CASASGTGDTGELFF. The variable domain in full, completed from reference TRBV28 and TRBJ2-2, reads DVKVTQSSRYLVKRTGEKVFLECVQDMDHENMFWYRQDPGLGLRLIYFSYDVKMKEKGDIPEGYSVSREKKERFSLILESASTNQTSMYLCASASGTGDTGELFFGEGSRLTVL.

This clonotype was counted ten times or more. The CDR3 DNA reads TGCAGCGTTGACGGGTCCCGAGGAAGGGGCACAGATACGCAGTATTTT. Amino acids: CSVDGSRGRGTDTQYF. The gene calls are TRBV29-1 and TRBJ2-3, with D hard to call. Germline V gene lookup returns CDR1 SQVTM and CDR2 ANQGSEA. V lost 3 bases to trimming and J lost 1 base, with 17 bases between them. This CDR3 region has 16 residues.